The 5 T cell receptor beta chains reported below all come from one sample, sequenced in a study of T cell responses to AZD1222 COVID-19 vaccine (dated by TCRdb to about 2021). The sample's time point, from its label and the paper: baseline before first vaccination. Library prep was done by the immunoSEQ multiplex PCR assay. TCRdb obtained this table from immuneACCESS and retained in-frame rearrangements with V and J assigned. These tables miss some clones; where compared with another copy, unresolved V genes account for less than half of the shortfall, and the remainder is unexplained. The sample table records some 120,000 clones; roughly 90% of these occur just once. The top ten constitute 1.5% to 1.8% of the sample. The sequencing used peripheral blood, collected on day 0 of AZD1222 vaccination. The receptors here all came from an adult in good health.

The CDR3 DNA is TGTGCCAGCAGCCTAGCAGGCAGCTCCTACAATGAGCAGTTCTTC. Residues: CASSLAGSSYNEQFF. This chain connects TRBV7-3 to TRBJ2-1; D might be TRBD2 (5 bases). The CDR3 runs 15 residues. CDR1 is SGHTA, CDR2 FQGTGA, per germline. The germline V and J ends were trimmed by 5 bases and 0 bases, with 11 bases remaining between them.

With regard to this clone: Other DNA sequences in the same sample also yield this CDR3. The gene calls are TRBV9 and TRBJ1-3; no clear D. Trimming removed 0 bases from V and 0 bases from J, with 7 bases in between. Germline CDR1 SGDLS, CDR2 YYNGEE. The CDR3 totals 15 residues. DNA for the CDR3: TGTGCCAGCAGCGTAGAGGCGGGCTCTGGAAACACCATATATTTT. This encodes CASSVEAGSGNTIYF.

The chain combines TRBV5-6 with TRBJ1-2; TRBD1 might be the D (5 bases). V lost 1 base to trimming and J lost 6 bases, with 10 bases between them. CDR1 is SGHDT and CDR2 is YYEEEE in the germline V gene. CDR3 size: 13 residues. The CDR3 coding sequence is TGTGCCAGCAGCTTGAGGGAGGGGCATGGCTACACCTTC. Protein product: CASSLREGHGYTF.

V usage is TRBV7-9 and J usage is TRBJ2-5, with D unclear. Germline CDR1 SEHNR, CDR2 FQNEAQ (reference sequence). The CDR3 spans 14 residues. V was clipped by 0 bases and J by 5 bases, with 10 bases between them. The DNA of the CDR3 is TGTGCCAGCAGCTTAGCTCTGGGCGTGGAGACCCAGTACTTC. This sequence encodes CASSLALGVETQYF.

CDR3 amino acids: CASAGTSGPGEQFF. The CDR3 DNA reads as TGTGCCAGTGCCGGGACTAGCGGACCAGGAGAGCAGTTCTTC. V usage is TRBV19 and J usage is TRBJ2-1; TRBD2 matches 11 bases. Germline loops: CDR1 LNHDA, CDR2 SQIVND (reference sequence). The CDR3 sequence is 14 residues long. The ends lost 8 bases at V and 10 bases at J; junction bases unmatched: 10.